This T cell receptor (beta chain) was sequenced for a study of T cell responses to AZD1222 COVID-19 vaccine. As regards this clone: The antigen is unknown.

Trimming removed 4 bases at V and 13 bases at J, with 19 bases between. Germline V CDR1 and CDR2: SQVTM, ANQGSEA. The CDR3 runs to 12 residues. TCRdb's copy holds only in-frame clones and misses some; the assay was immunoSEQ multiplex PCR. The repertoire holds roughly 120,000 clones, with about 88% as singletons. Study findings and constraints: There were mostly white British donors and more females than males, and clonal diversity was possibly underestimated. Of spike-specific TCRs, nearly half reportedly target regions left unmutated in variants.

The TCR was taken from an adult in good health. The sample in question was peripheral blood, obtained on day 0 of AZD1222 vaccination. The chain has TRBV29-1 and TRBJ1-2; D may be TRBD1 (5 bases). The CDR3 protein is CSVGSRGTSTTF. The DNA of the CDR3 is TGCAGCGTTGGGTCGCGAGGGACTTCTACCACCTTC.